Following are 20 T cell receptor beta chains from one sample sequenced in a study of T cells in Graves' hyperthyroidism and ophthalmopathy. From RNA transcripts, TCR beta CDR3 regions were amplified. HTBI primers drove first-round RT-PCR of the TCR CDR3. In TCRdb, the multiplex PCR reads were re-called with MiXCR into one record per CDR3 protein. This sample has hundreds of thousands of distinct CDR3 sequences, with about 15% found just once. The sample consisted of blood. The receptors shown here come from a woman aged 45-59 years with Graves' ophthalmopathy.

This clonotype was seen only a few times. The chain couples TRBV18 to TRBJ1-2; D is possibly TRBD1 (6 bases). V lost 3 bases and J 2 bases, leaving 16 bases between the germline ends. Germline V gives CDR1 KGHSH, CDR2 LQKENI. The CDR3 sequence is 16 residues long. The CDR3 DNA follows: TGTGCCAGCTCACCCTCAACAGGGCTACTAAACTATGGCTACACCTTC. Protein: CASSPSTGLLNYGYTF.

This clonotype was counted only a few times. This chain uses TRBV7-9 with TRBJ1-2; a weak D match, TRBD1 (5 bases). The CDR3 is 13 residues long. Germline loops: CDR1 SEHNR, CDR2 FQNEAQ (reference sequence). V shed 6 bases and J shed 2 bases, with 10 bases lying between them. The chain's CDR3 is CASRHDRNYGYTF. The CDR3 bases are TGTGCCAGCAGACATGACAGAAACTATGGCTACACCTTC.

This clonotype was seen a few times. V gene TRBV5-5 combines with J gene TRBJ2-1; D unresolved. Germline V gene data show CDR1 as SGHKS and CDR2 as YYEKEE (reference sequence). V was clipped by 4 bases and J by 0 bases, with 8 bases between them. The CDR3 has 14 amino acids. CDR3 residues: CASSILYSYNEQFF. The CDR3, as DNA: TGTGCCAGCAGCATTTTATACTCCTACAATGAGCAGTTCTTC.

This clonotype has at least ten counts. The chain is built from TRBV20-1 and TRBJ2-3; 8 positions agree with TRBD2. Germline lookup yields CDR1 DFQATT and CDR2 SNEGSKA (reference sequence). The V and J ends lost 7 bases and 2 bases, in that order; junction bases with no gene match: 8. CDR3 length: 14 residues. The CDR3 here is CSVQSGSDTDTQYF. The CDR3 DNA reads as TGCAGTGTTCAAAGCGGGAGTGACACAGATACGCAGTATTTT.

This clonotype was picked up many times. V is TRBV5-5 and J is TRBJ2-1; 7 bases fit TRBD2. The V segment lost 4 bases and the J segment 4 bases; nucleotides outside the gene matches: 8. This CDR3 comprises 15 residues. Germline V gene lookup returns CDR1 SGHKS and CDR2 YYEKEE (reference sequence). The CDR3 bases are TGTGCCAGCAGCCAACGGGACTACCCATACAATGAGCAGTTCTTC. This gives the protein CASSQRDYPYNEQFF. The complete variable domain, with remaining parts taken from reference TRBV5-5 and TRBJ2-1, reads DAGVTQSPTHLIKTRGQQVTLRCSPISGHKSVSWYQQVLGQGPQFIFQYYEKEERGRGNFPDRFSARQFPNYSSELNVNALLLGDSALYLCASSQRDYPYNEQFFGPGTRLTVL.

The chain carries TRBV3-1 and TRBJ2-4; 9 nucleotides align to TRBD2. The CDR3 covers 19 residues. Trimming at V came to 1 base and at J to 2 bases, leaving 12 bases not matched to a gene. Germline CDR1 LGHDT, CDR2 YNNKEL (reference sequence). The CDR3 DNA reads TGTGCCAGCAGCCAAGCTCAACCCGCGGGAGGGGGGACCAAAAACATTCAGTACTTC. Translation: CASSQAQPAGGGTKNIQYF.

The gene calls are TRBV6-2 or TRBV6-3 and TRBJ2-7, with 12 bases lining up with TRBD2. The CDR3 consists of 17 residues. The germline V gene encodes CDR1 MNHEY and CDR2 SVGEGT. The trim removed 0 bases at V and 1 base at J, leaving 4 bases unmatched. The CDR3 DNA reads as TGTGCCAGCAGTTACTCATTCGGACTAGCGGGATCCTACGAGCAGTACTTC. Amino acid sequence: CASSYSFGLAGSYEQYF.

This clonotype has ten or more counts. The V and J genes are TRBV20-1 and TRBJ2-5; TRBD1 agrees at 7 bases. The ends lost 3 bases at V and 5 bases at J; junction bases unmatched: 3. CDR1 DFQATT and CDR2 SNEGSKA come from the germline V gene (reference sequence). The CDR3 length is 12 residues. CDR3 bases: TGCAGTGCTAGCAGACAGGGTGAGACCCAGTACTTC. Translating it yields CSASRQGETQYF.

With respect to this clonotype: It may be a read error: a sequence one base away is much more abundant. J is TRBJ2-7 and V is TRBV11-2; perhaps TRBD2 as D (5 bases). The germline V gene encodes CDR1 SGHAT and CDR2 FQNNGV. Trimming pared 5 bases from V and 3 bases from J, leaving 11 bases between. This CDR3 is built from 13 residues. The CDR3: CASSTGLGYEQYF. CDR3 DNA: TGTGCCAGCAGCACGGGGTTAGGCTACGAGCAGTACTTC.

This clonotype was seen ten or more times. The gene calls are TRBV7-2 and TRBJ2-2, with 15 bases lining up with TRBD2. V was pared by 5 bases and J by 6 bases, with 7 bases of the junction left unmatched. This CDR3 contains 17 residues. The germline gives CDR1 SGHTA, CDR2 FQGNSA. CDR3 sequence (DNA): TGTGCCAGCAGCACCGGACTAGCGGGAGGGCTAGCCGGGGAGCTGTTTTTT. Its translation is CASSTGLAGGLAGELFF.

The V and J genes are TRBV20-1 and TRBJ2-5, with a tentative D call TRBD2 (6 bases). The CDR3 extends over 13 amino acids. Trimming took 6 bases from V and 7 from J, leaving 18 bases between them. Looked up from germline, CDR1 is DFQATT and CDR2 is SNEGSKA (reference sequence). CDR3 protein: CSATRGGTGTQYF. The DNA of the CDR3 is TGCAGTGCCACGCGGGGCGGGACTGGGACCCAGTACTTC.

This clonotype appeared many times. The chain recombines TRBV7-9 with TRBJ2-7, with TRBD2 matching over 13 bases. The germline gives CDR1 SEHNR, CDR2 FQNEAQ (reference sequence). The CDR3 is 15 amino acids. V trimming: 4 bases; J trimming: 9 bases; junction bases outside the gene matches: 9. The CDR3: CASSSPGTSGTRQYF. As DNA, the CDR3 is TGTGCCAGCAGCTCGCCCGGGACTAGCGGGACTAGGCAGTACTTC.

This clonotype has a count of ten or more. The CDR3 DNA reads TGTGCCAGCAGCTTAGATACTAGCGGAAACAATGAGCAGTTCTTC. Translating gives CASSLDTSGNNEQFF. This chain joins TRBV11-2 and TRBJ2-1; 8 nucleotides line up with TRBD2. CDR1 and CDR2 (germline): SGHAT, FQNNGV. V shed 0 bases, J shed 5 bases, and the junction held 3 bases outside the gene matches. The CDR3 has 15 residues.

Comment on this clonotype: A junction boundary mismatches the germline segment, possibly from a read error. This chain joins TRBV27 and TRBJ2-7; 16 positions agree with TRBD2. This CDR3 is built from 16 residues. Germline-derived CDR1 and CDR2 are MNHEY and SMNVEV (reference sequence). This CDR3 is CASSGLAGGPSYEQYF. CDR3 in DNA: TGTGCCAGCTCGGGACTAGCGGGAGGGCCCTCCTACGAGCAGTACTTT.

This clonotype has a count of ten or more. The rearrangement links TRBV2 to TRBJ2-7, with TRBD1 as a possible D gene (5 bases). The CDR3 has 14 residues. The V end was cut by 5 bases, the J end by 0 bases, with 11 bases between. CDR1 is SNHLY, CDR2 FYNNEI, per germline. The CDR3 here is CASSRTKSSYEQYF. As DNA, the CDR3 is TGTGCCAGCAGTCGGACAAAAAGCTCCTACGAGCAGTACTTC.

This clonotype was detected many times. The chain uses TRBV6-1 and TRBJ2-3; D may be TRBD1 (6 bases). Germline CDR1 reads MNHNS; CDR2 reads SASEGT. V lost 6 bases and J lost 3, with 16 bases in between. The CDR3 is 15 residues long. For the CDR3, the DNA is TGTGCCAGCAGACAGGGTTTTTTCGTTACAGATACGCAGTATTTT. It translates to CASRQGFFVTDTQYF.

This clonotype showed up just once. The CDR3 DNA sequence: TGTGCCAGCAGTGGGACAGGGGAAACTGAAAAACTGTTTTTT. It codes for CASSGTGETEKLFF. The chain has TRBV2 and TRBJ1-4; 9 nucleotides line up with TRBD1. V was pared by 4 bases and J by 7 bases, with 4 bases of the junction left unmatched. The CDR3 is 14 residues long. Germline values: CDR1 SNHLY, CDR2 FYNNEI. Filled out from reference TRBV2 and TRBJ1-4, the complete variable domain reads EPEVTQTPSHQVTQMGQEVILRCVPISNHLYFYWYRQILGQKVEFLVSFYNNEISEKSEIFDDQFSVERPDGSNFTLKIRSTKLEDSAMYFCASSGTGETEKLFFGSGTQLSVL.

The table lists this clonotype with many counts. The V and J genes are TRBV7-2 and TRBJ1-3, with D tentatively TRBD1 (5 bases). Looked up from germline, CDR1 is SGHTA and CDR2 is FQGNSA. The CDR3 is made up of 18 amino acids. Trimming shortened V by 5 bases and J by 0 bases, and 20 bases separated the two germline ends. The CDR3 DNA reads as TGTGCCAGCAGCCCGAAAAGGACATCCAGGAGCTCTGGAAACACCATATATTTT. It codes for CASSPKRTSRSSGNTIYF.

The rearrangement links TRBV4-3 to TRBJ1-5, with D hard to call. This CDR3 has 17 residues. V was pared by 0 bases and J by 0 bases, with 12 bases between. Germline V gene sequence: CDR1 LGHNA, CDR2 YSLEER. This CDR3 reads CASSQEVWGDSNQPQHF. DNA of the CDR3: TGCGCCAGCAGCCAAGAAGTGTGGGGAGATAGCAATCAGCCCCAGCATTTT.

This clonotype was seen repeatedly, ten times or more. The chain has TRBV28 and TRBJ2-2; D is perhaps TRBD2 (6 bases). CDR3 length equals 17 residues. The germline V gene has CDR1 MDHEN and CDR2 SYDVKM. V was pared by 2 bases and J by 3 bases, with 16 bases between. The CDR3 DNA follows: TGTGCCAGCAGTTTAGTGGGCCCAAGCGGGTACACCGGGGAGCTGTTTTTT. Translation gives CASSLVGPSGYTGELFF. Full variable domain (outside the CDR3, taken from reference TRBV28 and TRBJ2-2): DVKVTQSSRYLVKRTGEKVFLECVQDMDHENMFWYRQDPGLGLRLIYFSYDVKMKEKGDIPEGYSVSREKKERFSLILESASTNQTSMYLCASSLVGPSGYTGELFFGEGSRLTVL.